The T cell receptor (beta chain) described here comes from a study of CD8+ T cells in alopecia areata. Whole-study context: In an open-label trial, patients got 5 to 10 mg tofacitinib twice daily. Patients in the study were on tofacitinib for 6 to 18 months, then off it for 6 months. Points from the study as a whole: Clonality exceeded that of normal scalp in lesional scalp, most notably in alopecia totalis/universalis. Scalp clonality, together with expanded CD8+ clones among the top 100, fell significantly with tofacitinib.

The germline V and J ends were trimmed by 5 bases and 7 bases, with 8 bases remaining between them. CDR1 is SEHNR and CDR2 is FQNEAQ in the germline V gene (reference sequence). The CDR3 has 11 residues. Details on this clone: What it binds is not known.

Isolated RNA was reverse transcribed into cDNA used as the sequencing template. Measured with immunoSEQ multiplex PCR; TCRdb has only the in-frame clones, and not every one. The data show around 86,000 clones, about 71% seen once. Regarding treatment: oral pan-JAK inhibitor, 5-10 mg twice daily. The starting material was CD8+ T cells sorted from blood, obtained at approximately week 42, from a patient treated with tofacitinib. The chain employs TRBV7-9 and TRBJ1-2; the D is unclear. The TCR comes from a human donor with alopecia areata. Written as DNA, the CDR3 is TGTGCCAGCAGCCCTGTAAGTGGCTACACCTTC. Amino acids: CASSPVSGYTF.